This entry lists 9 T cell receptor beta chains sequenced from one sample in a study of blood T cell repertoires in COVID-19. Assay used: immunoSEQ multiplex PCR; TCRdb lists only in-frame clones, some missing. The data show around 310,000 clones, roughly 90% seen once. Sequenced sample: PBMCs or T cells enriched from blood (not recorded which). The receptors were sampled from a woman in her thirties who had recovered from COVID-19.

This clone was seen a single time. The chain links TRBV9 to TRBJ2-3, with 10 bases aligning to TRBD2. CDR1 is SGDLS and CDR2 is YYNGEE in the germline V gene. The CDR3 is 16 amino acids. J was trimmed by 4 bases and V by 4 bases; bases with no gene match: 9. The CDR3 DNA reads as TGTGCCAGCAGCCCCTACTTTCTAGCGGGGGCAGATACGCAGTATTTT. It specifies CASSPYFLAGADTQYF.

V gene TRBV6-2 or TRBV6-3 combines with J gene TRBJ1-2, with D uncertain. There are 15 residues in the CDR3. Germline-derived CDR1 and CDR2 are MNHEY and SVGEGT. V dropped 2 bases and J dropped 0 bases, with 10 bases sitting between them. The CDR3 region is CASSYPRFTNYGYTF. The CDR3 DNA sequence: TGTGCCAGCAGTTACCCCAGGTTTACTAACTATGGCTACACCTTC.

This chain uses TRBV10-2 with TRBJ2-7; D possibly corresponds to TRBD2 (5 bases). The CDR3 has 11 residues. Per the germline V gene, CDR1 is WSHSY and CDR2 is SAAADI. V lost 8 bases and J 4 bases, leaving 9 bases between the germline ends. The CDR3 loop is CASEGGYEQYF. CDR3 DNA sequence: TGCGCCAGCGAGGGCGGATACGAGCAGTACTTC.

The DNA for the CDR3 is TGTGCCAGCAATACAGTGGATAATTCACCCCTCCACTTT. The encoded protein is CASNTVDNSPLHF. The rearrangement links TRBV6-6 to TRBJ1-6; D ambiguous. V shed 7 bases and J shed 5 bases, with 9 bases lying between them. Germline CDR1 is MNHNY and CDR2 is SVGAGI (reference sequence). The CDR3 extends over 13 amino acids.

The chain has TRBV11-3 and TRBJ2-7; D is unclear. This CDR3 spans 12 amino acids. Germline V gene data show CDR1 as SGHNT and CDR2 as YENEEA. Trimming cost V 5 bases and J 1 base, with 6 bases left between them. The chain's CDR3 is CASSPRSYEQYF. The CDR3 nucleotides are TGTGCCAGCAGCCCCCGTTCCTACGAGCAGTACTTC.

The chain uses TRBV18 and TRBJ2-1; D may be TRBD2 (5 bases). CDR1 and CDR2 (germline): KGHSH, LQKENI. Trimming stripped 0 bases from V and 5 bases from J, with 11 bases between. The CDR3 runs to 15 residues. CDR3 sequence (DNA): TGTGCCAGCTCACCACCGATGGACGGGGACAATGAGCAGTTCTTC. The encoded protein is CASSPPMDGDNEQFF.

A single count supports this clone. The V call is TRBV28, the J call TRBJ1-1, with 7 bases identical to TRBD1. The CDR3 extends over 16 amino acids. V was pared by 1 base and J by 4 bases, with 9 bases of the junction left unmatched. Germline CDR1 is MDHEN and CDR2 is SYDVKM. The CDR3 loop reads CASSLFKWKGATEAFF. The DNA of the CDR3 is TGTGCCAGCAGTTTATTCAAGTGGAAGGGGGCCACTGAAGCTTTCTTT.

This rearrangement joins TRBV3-1 (or the pseudogene TRBV3-2) to TRBJ2-7; D uncertain. The CDR3 length is 14 residues. V was trimmed by 4 bases and J by 0 bases, leaving 10 bases between them. The germline gives CDR1 LGHDT, CDR2 YNNKEL (reference sequence). The CDR3 region is CASSRRLYSYEQYF. The DNA for the CDR3 is TGTGCCAGCAGCCGGAGACTTTACTCCTACGAGCAGTACTTC.

Only one count was recorded for this clone. The chain has TRBV13 and TRBJ1-1; no definite D call. Germline V CDR1 and CDR2: PRHDT, FYEKMQ (reference sequence). The V gene lost 7 bases and the J gene lost 0 bases, with 15 bases spanning the gap. This CDR3 has 15 amino acids. The CDR3 nucleotides are TGTGCCAGCACCCTCGGGAACCCCATGAACACTGAAGCTTTCTTT. It specifies CASTLGNPMNTEAFF.